A single sample is the source of the 2 T cell receptor beta chains below, sequenced in a study of T cells in Graves' hyperthyroidism and ophthalmopathy (dated by TCRdb to between 2018 and 2021). The library was obtained by multiplex PCR. The sequencer was an Illumina HiSeq 2000. The TCR beta CDR3 regions were amplified from the RNA transcripts. A first-round RT-PCR of the TCR CDR3 used the HTBI primer set with the Qiagen OneStep RT-PCR kit. The public reads were quality trimmed at Q25 with fastp and then assembled into clones with MiXCR by TCRdb, keeping productive beta chains. Rows merge per CDR3 protein into single entries with the most common DNA and genes. This sample comprises about 560,000 distinct CDR3 sequences, around 17% of them detected only once. Under 20% of the sample is in the top ten clones. The sample taken for sequencing was blood. The receptors were sampled from a woman aged 18-29 years with Graves' hyperthyroidism.

This clonotype showed up many times. The V call is TRBV3-1, the J call TRBJ2-1, with D uncertain. The CDR3 has 11 residues. Germline CDR1 and CDR2: LGHDT and YNNKEL (reference sequence). The V and J ends lost 4 bases and 6 bases respectively, with 4 bases between them. The CDR3 sequence: CASSRSNEQFF. CDR3 in DNA: TGTGCCAGCAGCCGCTCCAATGAGCAGTTCTTC.

This clonotype was counted many times. This rearrangement joins TRBV20-1 to TRBJ2-7, with 9 bases fitting TRBD1. V trimming: 2 bases; J trimming: 1 base; junction bases outside the gene matches: 6. The V gene's germline CDR1 is DFQATT and CDR2 SNEGSKA (reference sequence). CDR3 length: 15 amino acids. The CDR3 bases are TGCAGTGCTAGATCTCCGGGACAGGGATCCTACGAGCAGTACTTC. Translated: CSARSPGQGSYEQYF.